One and the same sample provided the 5 T cell receptor beta chains below, sequenced in a study of regulatory T cells in long-lasting Graves disease. For TCR beta, libraries came from iRepertoire HTBI primers and Arm-PCR of CDR3 regions. Each CDR3 protein is one row after TCRdb ran MiXCR on the multiplex PCR reads. This table holds 300,000 to 400,000 distinct CDR3 sequences, around 17% found once. Time point: newly diagnosed GD, antithyroid drugs for less than 3 months. From RNA extracted from PBMCs, the TCR library was made. These same data were also listed under a study on T cells in Graves' hyperthyroidism and ophthalmopathy.

The specimen comprised peripheral blood mononuclear cells (PBMCs), sampled at new diagnosis, from a patient treated with antithyroid drugs. These receptors all come from a man aged 35-49 years with Graves disease.

This chain joins TRBV4-1 and TRBJ1-4, with D possibly TRBD1 on 5 matching bases. The CDR3 totals 14 residues. Trimming shortened V by 4 bases and J by 5 bases, and 11 bases separated the two germline ends. The germline V gene has CDR1 MGHRA and CDR2 YSYEKL. Written as DNA, the CDR3 is TGCGCCAGCAGCCGGGGACGGTTCAATGAAAAACTGTTTTTT. Translation gives CASSRGRFNEKLFF.

This clonotype was picked up many times. This chain joins TRBV3-1 and TRBJ1-3, with 10 nucleotides matching TRBD1. The CDR3 has 17 residues. Germline V lookup: CDR1 LGHDT, CDR2 YNNKEL (reference sequence). Trimming took 4 bases from V and 0 from J; bases not matched to a gene: 6. This CDR3 is CASSPRQGAISGNTIYF. CDR3 sequence (DNA): TGTGCCAGCAGCCCCCGACAGGGGGCCATCTCTGGAAACACCATATATTTT.

As concerns this clonotype: Possible read error: a much larger clone is one base away. The V gene is TRBV7-2, the J gene TRBJ2-3; 7 nucleotides match TRBD2. The J call could be wrong; TRBJ2-7 is a better fit for the DNA end. CDR1 is SGHTA and CDR2 is FQGNSA in the germline V gene. CDR3 size: 12 residues. In DNA, the CDR3 is TGTGCCAGCAGCAGACTAGCCGGTGAGCAGTACTTC. Protein sequence: CASSRLAGEQYF.

This clonotype was seen many times. The rearrangement uses TRBV28 and TRBJ1-2; the D is unclear. This CDR3 has 15 residues. From germline, CDR1 is MDHEN and CDR2 SYDVKM. V lost 5 bases and J lost 8, with 21 bases in between. Written as DNA, the CDR3 is TGTGCCAGCAGTGCACCCCTTAAAGGGTTGAACGGCTACACCTTC. This gives the protein CASSAPLKGLNGYTF.

This clonotype was seen ten or more times. This chain connects TRBV30 to TRBJ2-5; 8 bases agree with TRBD2. This CDR3 spans 15 amino acids. V lost 0 bases to trimming and J lost 10 bases; unmatched junction nucleotides: 13. Germline V lookup: CDR1 GTSNPN, CDR2 SVGIG (reference sequence). CDR3 protein: CAWSVVSGGPYFQYF. The CDR3 nucleotides are TGTGCCTGGAGTGTAGTGTCGGGGGGGCCGTATTTCCAGTACTTC. Full variable domain (remainder filled in from reference TRBV30 and TRBJ2-5): SQTIHQWPATLVQPVGSPLSLECTVEGTSNPNLYWYRQAAGRGLQLLFYSVGIGQISSEVPQNLSASRPQDRQFILSSKKLLLSDSGFYLCAWSVVSGGPYFQYFGPGTRLLVL.